This T cell receptor (beta chain) was sequenced in a study of shared clonotypes between healthy human individuals. Only in-frame clones appear in the TCRdb table, and some are missing; sequencing was by immunoSEQ multiplex PCR. The data contain more than 900,000 clones, about 84% of them singletons. A few counts support this clone. Its specificity is unknown. Whole-study results and caveats: Among the subsets, naive ones generally showed larger estimated richness than memory ones.

The CDR3 spans 15 residues. The germline gives CDR1 LGHNA, CDR2 YNFKEQ. The V and J genes are TRBV4-2 and TRBJ2-5, with 10 nucleotides matching TRBD2. The last part of the DNA fits TRBJ2-7 better; the J call may be wrong. The sequence was collected from a man in his late teens or twenties in good health. Some clones in this sample may be carry-over from other donors' samples. Sequenced sample: memory CD4+ T cells from PBMCs. As to subset: CD45RA-negative fraction. DNA of the CDR3: TGTGCCAGCAGCCACTCTCTAGCGGGAGTGTACGAGCAGTACTTC. Translated, it gives CASSHSLAGVYEQYF.